Below, one T cell receptor (beta chain) is given with its context. Its antigen is not yet known. Base qualities were left out, and no much larger clone turns up one base away. Sequencing relied on an Illumina HiSeq 2500. Quantitative 5'-RACE with molecular barcodes was used to prepare TCR beta libraries. In the authors' own workflow: A new computational method based on a probabilistic model of VDJ rearrangement was used to identify disease-linked TCR variants. Using fastp trimming at Q25 and MiXCR clonotype assembly, TCRdb reanalyzed the public sequencing data and kept in-frame beta chains. Entries are consolidated by CDR3 protein sequence, retaining the most common genes and DNA. TCRdb, rather than the study authors, made the V and J calls. The sample table holds a few hundred thousand distinct CDR3 sequences, of which 20% were seen once. Roughly 8% of the sample goes to the ten largest clones. V and J lose 0 bases and 0 bases, and a span of 10 bases separates them. From cysteine to phenylalanine, the CDR3 is 17 amino acids long. The retained sequence is limited to the CDR3, 51 bases, with the frame set at the first base. In the germline V gene, CDR1 corresponds to SGDLS and CDR2 to YYNGEE.

The data originate from a study of CD8 T cells in ankylosing spondylitis (dated by TCRdb to about 2017). The study in broad terms: The study set out to find disease-linked TCR variants by profiling T cell receptor beta repertoires in ankylosing spondylitis patients and healthy donors. The whole study cohort included 108 healthy donors and 25 or so ankylosing spondylitis patients. Peripheral blood samples were taken, and synovial fluid was additionally collected from ankylosing spondylitis patients. Study-wide conclusions, independent of this receptor: The disease-linked clones showed a CD8+ phenotype and occurred at relatively low frequencies in peripheral blood. Blood from ankylosing spondylitis patients appeared to be characterized by a TCR beta motif composed of eight highly homologous amino acid variants. According to the report, matched synovial fluid samples from ankylosing spondylitis patients were significantly enriched for the disease-linked clones. Some of the motif variants had been reported before in the synovial fluid and blood of reactive arthritis patients, a finding that suggests common disease-initiation mechanisms.

This receptor chain uses TRBV9 and TRBJ1-6; tentative D gene TRBD1, with 6 bases matching. The sequence came from a male donor with ankylosing spondylitis or in good health (not recorded which). Sequencing was carried out using blood, either unsorted or a sorted T cell fraction (not recorded which). At the DNA level, the sequence is TGTGCCAGCAGCGTAGCTACAGGGAGCTCCTATAATTCACCCCTCCACTTT. Translated, this gives CASSVATGSSYNSPLHF.